The 4 T cell receptor beta chains in this list originate from one sample, sequenced in a study of shared clonotypes between healthy human individuals. Naive CD8 isolation took CD45RO-negative cells positively selected for CCR7 and excluded terminally differentiated effector memory CD45RA+ cells. This table comes from immunoSEQ multiplex PCR, and its TCRdb copy is limited to in-frame clones, with some not included. Found here are some 630,000 clones, approximately 96% of them singletons; the top ten hold 0.11%. Sequenced: naive CD8+ T cells sorted from blood. These receptors all stem from a woman in her 30s in good health.

The rearrangement joins TRBV28 to TRBJ2-7; maybe TRBD1 (6 bases). The germline CDR1 and CDR2 sequences are MDHEN and SYDVKM. The CDR3 totals 15 residues. Trimming shortened V by 1 base and J by 0 bases, and 10 bases separated the two germline ends. This CDR3 reads CASSLYTGSSYEQYF. The CDR3 DNA follows: TGTGCCAGCAGTTTATACACAGGGAGCTCCTACGAGCAGTACTTC.

The chain carries TRBV21-1 and TRBJ1-2. TRBV21-1 is flagged as a pseudogene. This CDR3 is built from 14 residues. The CDR3 bases are TGTGCCAGCAGCTGGGAGGGGGAGGGCTATGGCTACACCTTC. It yields the protein CASSWEGEGYGYTF.

This clone was found once. The chain couples TRBV27 to TRBJ2-5; 13 bases fit TRBD2. This CDR3 spans 16 amino acids. CDR1 is MNHEY and CDR2 is SMNVEV in the germline V gene (reference sequence). With V trimmed by 6 bases and J by 1 base, 5 bases remained unmatched. The CDR3 region has the DNA TGTGCCAGCAGCCACGGACTAGCGGGGGTCCAAGAGACCCAGTACTTC. This gives the protein CASSHGLAGVQETQYF.

This chain joins TRBV9 and TRBJ2-3; possible D gene TRBD2, 7 bases. This CDR3 region has 16 residues. V lost 4 bases and J 0 bases, leaving 15 bases between the germline ends. In germline, CDR1 is SGDLS, CDR2 YYNGEE. CDR3 loop: CASSPRGGVSTDTQYF. The CDR3 coding sequence is TGTGCCAGCAGCCCCCGAGGGGGGGTCAGCACAGATACGCAGTATTTT.